These 3 T cell receptor beta chains were sequenced from one sample in a study of T cell responses to AZD1222 COVID-19 vaccine. Produced via immunoSEQ multiplex PCR; TCRdb's table is partial and in-frame only. The sample consists of about 110,000 clones, more than 65% of them appearing once. Here the sequenced sample was peripheral blood, taken on day 0 of AZD1222 vaccination. All receptors come from an adult in good health.

The chain has TRBV18 and TRBJ2-2; D is unresolved. Trimming stripped 7 bases from V and 0 bases from J, with 12 bases between. The length of the CDR3 is 15 residues. Per the germline V gene, CDR1 is KGHSH and CDR2 is LQKENI. The CDR3 bases are TGTGCCAGCTTTCAAGGGCTAACGAACACCGGGGAGCTGTTTTTT. Translation gives CASFQGLTNTGELFF.

This chain connects TRBV18 to TRBJ2-5; the D is unclear. CDR1 and CDR2 from the germline V gene are KGHSH and LQKENI. The CDR3 contains 16 residues. With 3 bases removed from V and 3 bases from J, the gap between germline ends came to 17 bases. The CDR3 DNA reads as TGTGCCAGCTCACCCGGCAGGACCTATTCAGAAGAGACCCAGTACTTC. Its protein product is CASSPGRTYSEETQYF. Complete variable domain (other parts from reference TRBV18 and TRBJ2-5): NAGVMQNPRHLVRRRGQEARLRCSPMKGHSHVYWYRQLPEEGLKFMVYLQKENIIDESGMPKERFSAEFPKEGPSILRIQQVVRGDSAAYFCASSPGRTYSEETQYFGPGTRLLVL.

This chain links TRBV6-5 with TRBJ1-2; no clear D gene. The V and J ends lost 6 bases and 5 bases respectively, with 16 bases between them. The germline CDR1 and CDR2 sequences are MNHEY and SVGAGI. The CDR3 is 14 amino acids. CDR3 loop: CASSFYPTTYGYTF. The CDR3 DNA reads as TGTGCCAGCAGCTTCTACCCGACAACTTATGGCTACACCTTC.